Shown below are 30 T cell receptor beta chains from a single sample sequenced in a study of T cells in Graves' hyperthyroidism and ophthalmopathy. Regions amplified from RNA transcripts were the TCR beta CDR3 regions. HTBI primers were employed in a first-round RT-PCR of the TCR CDR3. TCRdb reprocessed the multiplex PCR reads via MiXCR and lists one record per CDR3 protein. The sample holds about 720,000 distinct CDR3 sequences; roughly a sixth are singletons and the top ten take approximately 15%. Sequencing was done on a sample of blood. The origin of the receptors is a woman between 50 and 59 years old with Graves' hyperthyroidism that later progressed to Graves' ophthalmopathy.

V gene TRBV6-2 or TRBV6-3 combines with J gene TRBJ1-1; D not certain. V was trimmed by 8 bases and J by 4 bases, leaving 11 bases between them. The CDR3 runs 12 residues. Germline V lookup: CDR1 MNHEY, CDR2 SVGEGT. The CDR3 loop is CASADGFTEAFF. Here the CDR3 DNA reads TGTGCCAGCGCGGACGGTTTCACTGAAGCTTTCTTT.

This clonotype was counted only a few times. The rearrangement uses TRBV7-6 and TRBJ2-7; TRBD1 is a possible D gene (7 bases). The CDR3 runs 15 residues. The V gene lost 4 bases and the J gene lost 3 bases, with 16 bases spanning the gap. Germline V gene data show CDR1 as SGHVS and CDR2 as FNYEAQ. CDR3 in DNA: TGTGCCAGCAGCTCCGCCGGGGGACAGAACTACGAGCAGTACTTC. It specifies CASSSAGGQNYEQYF. The full variable domain, its missing parts supplied by reference TRBV7-6 and TRBJ2-7, is GAGVSQSPRYKVTKRGQDVALRCDPISGHVSLYWYRQALGQGPEFLTYFNYEAQQDKSGLPNDRFSAERPEGSISTLTIQRTEQRDSAMYRCASSSAGGQNYEQYFGPGTRLTVT.

This clonotype showed up many times. The chain couples TRBV29-1 to TRBJ2-5; D is ambiguous. Per the germline V gene, CDR1 is SQVTM and CDR2 is ANQGSEA. The CDR3 runs 14 residues. V dropped 2 bases and J dropped 1 base, with 11 bases sitting between them. Here the CDR3 DNA reads TGCAGCGTTGAACGAGGCCCTCCCCAAGAGACCCAGTACTTC. Encoded protein: CSVERGPPQETQYF.

In this sample, this clonotype turned up many times. This chain links TRBV20-1 with TRBJ2-7; 7 nucleotides match TRBD1. Germline V gene sequence: CDR1 DFQATT, CDR2 SNEGSKA (reference sequence). V shed 0 bases, J shed 4 bases, and the junction held 6 bases outside the gene matches. This CDR3 spans 14 amino acids. The CDR3 DNA is TGCAGTGCTAGAGATCTCCGACAGGGTTACGAGCAGTACTTC. Its translation: CSARDLRQGYEQYF.

This chain joins TRBV9 and TRBJ1-5, with 7 bases that match TRBD1. CDR3 length: 14 amino acids. Germline V gives CDR1 SGDLS, CDR2 YYNGEE. CDR3: CAQGGAYSNQPQHF. The CDR3, as DNA: TGTGCTCAGGGGGGGGCCTATAGCAATCAGCCCCAGCATTTT.

The chain couples TRBV9 to TRBJ1-5; tentatively, D is TRBD1 (5 bases). Per the germline V gene, CDR1 is SGDLS and CDR2 is YYNGEE. Trimming shortened V by 3 bases and J by 7 bases, and 14 bases separated the two germline ends. The CDR3 has 14 residues. CDR3 DNA: TGTGCCAGCAGCGCGCAGGGAGAGTGGCAGCCCCAGCATTTT. Its translation: CASSAQGEWQPQHF.

The chain recombines TRBV9 with TRBJ2-1; no clear D gene. V gave up 3 bases and J gave up 4 bases, with 11 bases separating them. CDR1 is SGDLS, CDR2 YYNGEE, per germline. The CDR3 length is 14 residues. CDR3: CASSALDAYNEQFF. In DNA form, the CDR3 reads TGTGCCAGCAGCGCCCTTGACGCGTACAATGAGCAGTTCTTC.

This clonotype was counted at least ten times. The genes are TRBV18 and TRBJ1-1, with D possibly being TRBD1 (6 bases). CDR3 length: 14 amino acids. The germline gives CDR1 KGHSH, CDR2 LQKENI. V lost 2 bases and J lost 4, with 11 bases in between. CDR3 sequence (DNA): TGTGCCAGCTCACCAGCCAGGGGTTTCACTGAAGCTTTCTTT. Translation: CASSPARGFTEAFF. The variable domain in full, completed from reference TRBV18 and TRBJ1-1, reads NAGVMQNPRHLVRRRGQEARLRCSPMKGHSHVYWYRQLPEEGLKFMVYLQKENIIDESGMPKERFSAEFPKEGPSILRIQQVVRGDSAAYFCASSPARGFTEAFFGQGTRLTVV.

This clonotype has ten or more counts. The chain has TRBV3-1 and TRBJ2-3, with TRBD1 matching over 8 bases. The CDR3 runs 16 residues. V lost 0 bases, J lost 8 bases, and 10 bases stayed unmatched. The V gene's germline CDR1 is LGHDT and CDR2 YNNKEL (reference sequence). DNA of the CDR3: TGTGCCAGCAGCCAAGATCTAACAGGGGGTTGGGGTACGCAGTATTTT. Protein product: CASSQDLTGGWGTQYF.

This clonotype was counted ten times or more. The chain is built from TRBV27 and TRBJ1-1; D not certain. The CDR3 contains 13 residues. Trimming removed 6 bases at V and 2 bases at J, with 10 bases between. Germline lookup yields CDR1 MNHEY and CDR2 SMNVEV (reference sequence). CDR3 loop: CASSLRQNTEAFF. For the CDR3, the DNA is TGTGCCAGCAGCTTACGTCAAAACACTGAAGCTTTCTTT.

This clonotype was counted a few times. The rearrangement joins TRBV5-6 to TRBJ2-5; a weak D match, TRBD1 (6 bases). V shed 4 bases and J shed 2 bases, with 21 bases lying between them. This CDR3 is built from 17 residues. Per germline, CDR1 SGHDT and CDR2 YYEEEE. The CDR3 DNA reads as TGTGCCAGCAGCCCCCTTCGGTTGCCAGGGGCGCAAGAGACCCAGTACTTC. Translation gives CASSPLRLPGAQETQYF.

The genes are TRBV20-1 and TRBJ2-7; possibly TRBD1 for D (6 bases). Germline CDR1 and CDR2: DFQATT and SNEGSKA (reference sequence). V gave up 3 bases and J gave up 2 bases, with 11 bases separating them. This CDR3 has 13 amino acids. The CDR3 sequence is CSARYRDTYEQYF. DNA of the CDR3: TGCAGTGCTAGGTACAGGGACACCTACGAGCAGTACTTC.

This clonotype has more than one count but fewer than ten. V is TRBV7-2 and J is TRBJ1-4, with 9 bases identical to TRBD1. V gave up 4 bases and J gave up 7 bases; unmatched junction bases: 7. Germline CDR1 reads SGHTA; CDR2 reads FQGNSA. This CDR3 region has 15 residues. The CDR3 region has the DNA TGTGCCAGCAGCTCGGACGGGACAGGGTCTGAAAAACTGTTTTTT. It translates to CASSSDGTGSEKLFF.

This clonotype has just a few counts. J is TRBJ2-3 and V is TRBV12-3 or TRBV12-4, with D perhaps matching TRBD2 (6 bases). V was cut by 5 bases and J by 5 bases, with 20 bases left in between. This CDR3 is 16 amino acids long. The CDR3 region has the DNA TGTGCCAGCAGTGAACGGGCAGGGAGGATATTAGATACGCAGTATTTT. Amino acids: CASSERAGRILDTQYF.

About this clonotype: The junction departs from the called germline gene at one end, perhaps through a read error. This sequence joins TRBV7-3 and TRBJ2-3; the match to TRBD1 covers 7 bases. This CDR3 spans 13 amino acids. Germline CDR1 SGHTA, CDR2 FQGTGA. The CDR3 sequence: CASGASGTDAQYF. The CDR3, as DNA: TGTGCCAGCGGAGCATCGGGGACAGATGCGCAGTATTTT.

The chain combines TRBV19 with TRBJ2-2, with a possible D match to TRBD2 (6 bases). Germline lookup yields CDR1 LNHDA and CDR2 SQIVND (reference sequence). This CDR3 contains 17 residues. The germline V and J ends were trimmed by 3 bases and 0 bases, with 14 bases remaining between them. CDR3 amino acids: CASSMEAGTANTGELFF. DNA for the CDR3: TGTGCCAGTAGTATGGAGGCCGGGACTGCGAACACCGGGGAGCTGTTTTTT. Full variable domain (outside the CDR3, taken from reference TRBV19 and TRBJ2-2): DGGITQSPKYLFRKEGQNVTLSCEQNLNHDAMYWYRQDPGQGLRLIYYSQIVNDFQKGDIAEGYSVSREKKESFPLTVTSAQKNPTAFYLCASSMEAGTANTGELFFGEGSRLTVL.

The rearrangement uses TRBV5-8 and TRBJ1-5; TRBD1 is a possible D gene (6 bases). The germline V and J ends were trimmed by 4 bases and 4 bases, with 27 bases remaining between them. Germline V gives CDR1 SGHTS, CDR2 YDEGEE. This CDR3 is built from 19 residues. This CDR3 is CASSRGGREAGAQNQPQHF. The CDR3, as DNA: TGTGCCAGCAGCAGAGGAGGGAGGGAGGCAGGGGCTCAGAATCAGCCCCAGCATTTT.

The V call is TRBV12-3 or TRBV12-4, the J call TRBJ2-1, with D possibly TRBD2 on 7 matching bases. V was cut by 7 bases and J by 5 bases, with 18 bases left in between. The CDR3 extends over 15 amino acids. CDR3 DNA sequence: TGTGCCAGCACCCTGGGGGGGGCTGGGGACAATGAGCAGTTCTTC. Translated, it gives CASTLGGAGDNEQFF.

This clonotype turned up a few times. The chain employs TRBV7-8 and TRBJ2-3; possibly TRBD2 for D (5 bases). Per germline, CDR1 SGHVS and CDR2 FQNEAQ. With 1 base removed from V and 8 bases from J, the gap between germline ends came to 10 bases. The CDR3 contains 13 residues. CDR3 coding DNA: TGTGCCAGCAGCTTAGAGCCGGGGAGTACGCAGTATTTT. Translating it yields CASSLEPGSTQYF. Based on the CDR3 plus reference TRBV7-8 and TRBJ2-3, the full variable domain is GAGVSQSPRYKVAKRGQDVALRCDPISGHVSLFWYQQALGQGPEFLTYFQNEAQLDKSGLPSDRFFAERPEGSVSTLKIQRTQQEDSAVYLCASSLEPGSTQYFGPGTRLTVL.

This clonotype occurred a few times. V and J are TRBV4-1 and TRBJ1-1; 8 positions agree with TRBD1. The trim removed 2 bases at V and 0 bases at J, leaving 5 bases unmatched. This CDR3 region has 16 residues. CDR1 MGHRA and CDR2 YSYEKL come from the germline V gene. CDR3 coding DNA: TGCGCCAGCAGCCAATTTGACAGGGGCCTGAACACTGAAGCTTTCTTT. Protein: CASSQFDRGLNTEAFF.

This clonotype showed up just a few times. J is TRBJ2-2 and V is TRBV18; D may correspond to TRBD1 or TRBD2 (6 bases each). V lost 6 bases and J 7 bases, leaving 15 bases between the germline ends. The CDR3 spans 14 residues. The germline CDR1 and CDR2 sequences are KGHSH and LQKENI. The CDR3 here is CASSPGGPNGELFF. In nucleotides, the CDR3 is TGTGCCAGCTCCCCCGGGGGCCCCAACGGGGAGCTGTTTTTT.

This clonotype was detected only a few times. At one of its ends the junction is not consistent with the germline gene, which may arise from a read error. This sequence joins TRBV7-7 and TRBJ2-2; TRBD1 agrees at 10 bases. CDR1 and CDR2 (germline): SSHAT, FNYEAQ (reference sequence). CDR3 length: 17 residues. Here the CDR3 reads CASKPNPGQGYTGELFF. DNA for the CDR3: TGTGCTAGCAAACCAAACCCGGGACAGGGGTACACCGGGGAGCTGTTTTTT.

This clonotype was observed a few times. The gene calls are TRBV20-1 and TRBJ2-2; 9 bases line up with TRBD2. This CDR3 spans 17 amino acids. V shed 0 bases, J shed 7 bases, and the junction held 12 bases outside the gene matches. From germline, CDR1 is DFQATT and CDR2 SNEGSKA (reference sequence). The CDR3 coding sequence is TGCAGTGCTAGAGATCCGGGACTAGCCGGCGGGGGCGGGGAGCTGTTTTTT. Protein: CSARDPGLAGGGGELFF.

V is TRBV5-8 and J is TRBJ1-4; 7 nucleotides line up with TRBD1. The germline gives CDR1 SGHTS, CDR2 YDEGEE. CDR3 length: 16 residues. J gave up 8 bases and V 1 base, and 11 bases lay outside the gene matches. CDR3 nucleotides: TGTGCCAGCAGCTTGAAGGATGGCAGGGGGGACGAAAAACTGTTTTTT. Protein product: CASSLKDGRGDEKLFF.

This clonotype has only a few counts. The rearrangement joins TRBV10-2 to TRBJ2-2, with D unclear. The germline V gene has CDR1 WSHSY and CDR2 SAAADI. The V and J ends lost 2 bases and 3 bases respectively, with 10 bases between them. The CDR3 length is 15 residues. CDR3 sequence reads: CASSERRPDTGELFF. The CDR3 DNA is TGCGCCAGCAGTGAGCGTAGGCCGGACACCGGGGAGCTGTTTTTT.

The table lists this clonotype with many counts. CDR3 nucleotides: TGCAGTGCTAGCATATCCACAGGGGTTCACGAGCAGTACTTC. Translating gives CSASISTGVHEQYF. The rearrangement uses TRBV20-1 and TRBJ2-7, with TRBD1 identical over 7 bases. The CDR3 totals 14 residues. Germline CDR1 reads DFQATT; CDR2 reads SNEGSKA (reference sequence). With V trimmed by 3 bases and J by 5 bases, 10 bases remained unmatched.

This clonotype was counted many times. V usage is TRBV7-2 and J usage is TRBJ2-3; no reliable D call. CDR1 and CDR2 (germline): SGHTA, FQGNSA. V gave up 1 base and J gave up 4 bases, with 15 bases separating them. This CDR3 has 16 amino acids. The CDR3 spells CASSLGPPPTPDTQYF. The CDR3 DNA reads as TGTGCCAGCAGCTTAGGTCCTCCTCCTACCCCAGATACGCAGTATTTT.

The chain combines TRBV15 with TRBJ2-1; the match to TRBD2 covers 8 bases. CDR1 is LNHNV, CDR2 YYDKDF, per germline (reference sequence). The CDR3 runs 16 residues. With 0 bases clipped from V and 0 bases from J, the junction kept 1 base outside the gene matches. The DNA of the CDR3 is TGTGCCACCAGCAGAGAACTAGCGGACTCCTACAATGAGCAGTTCTTC. Protein product: CATSRELADSYNEQFF. Filled out from reference TRBV15 and TRBJ2-1, the complete variable domain reads DAMVIQNPRYQVTQFGKPVTLSCSQTLNHNVMYWYQQKSSQAPKLLFHYYDKDFNNEADTPDNFQSRRPNTSFCFLDIRSPGLGDTAMYLCATSRELADSYNEQFFGPGTRLTVL.

The table lists this clonotype with many counts. The chain is built from TRBV11-3 and TRBJ2-7, with TRBD1 matching over 7 bases. Germline V gene data show CDR1 as SGHNT and CDR2 as YENEEA. The CDR3 length is 16 residues. V gave up 1 base and J gave up 0 bases; unmatched junction bases: 6. CDR3 bases: TGTGCCAGCAGCTTAGGAGGGACAGAAAGCTCCTACGAGCAGTACTTC. It codes for CASSLGGTESSYEQYF.

This clonotype occurred a few times. The chain recombines TRBV20-1 with TRBJ1-6, with TRBD1 matching 7 bases. This CDR3 has 15 amino acids. CDR1 is DFQATT, CDR2 SNEGSKA, per germline (reference sequence). Losses at the gene ends were 3 bases for V and 7 bases for J; bases not matched to a gene: 9. This chain's CDR3 is CSASAGTVGNSPLHF. DNA for the CDR3: TGCAGTGCTAGCGCAGGGACAGTCGGGAATTCACCCCTCCACTTT.